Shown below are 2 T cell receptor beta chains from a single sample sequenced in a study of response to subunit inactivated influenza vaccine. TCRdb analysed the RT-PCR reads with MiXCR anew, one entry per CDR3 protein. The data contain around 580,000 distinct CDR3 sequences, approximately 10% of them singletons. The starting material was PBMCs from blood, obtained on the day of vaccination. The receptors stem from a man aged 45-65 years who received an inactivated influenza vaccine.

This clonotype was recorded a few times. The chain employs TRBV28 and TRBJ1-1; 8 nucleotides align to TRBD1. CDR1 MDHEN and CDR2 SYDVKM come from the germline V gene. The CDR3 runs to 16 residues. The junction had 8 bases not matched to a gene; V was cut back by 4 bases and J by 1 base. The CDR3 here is CASSSRQGLPNTEAFF. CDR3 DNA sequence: TGTGCCAGCAGTTCCCGACAGGGGTTGCCGAACACTGAAGCTTTCTTT. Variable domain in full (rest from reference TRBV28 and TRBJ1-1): DVKVTQSSRYLVKRTGEKVFLECVQDMDHENMFWYRQDPGLGLRLIYFSYDVKMKEKGDIPEGYSVSREKKERFSLILESASTNQTSMYLCASSSRQGLPNTEAFFGQGTRLTVV.

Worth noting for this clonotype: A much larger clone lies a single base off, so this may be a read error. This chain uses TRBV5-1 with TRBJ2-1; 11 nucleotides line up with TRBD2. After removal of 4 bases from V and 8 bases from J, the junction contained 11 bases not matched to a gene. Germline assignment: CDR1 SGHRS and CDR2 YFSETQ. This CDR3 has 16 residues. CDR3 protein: CASSGWGSGGDYEQFF. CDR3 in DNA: TGCGCCAGCAGCGGCTGGGGTAGCGGGGGGGACTATGAGCAGTTCTTC.